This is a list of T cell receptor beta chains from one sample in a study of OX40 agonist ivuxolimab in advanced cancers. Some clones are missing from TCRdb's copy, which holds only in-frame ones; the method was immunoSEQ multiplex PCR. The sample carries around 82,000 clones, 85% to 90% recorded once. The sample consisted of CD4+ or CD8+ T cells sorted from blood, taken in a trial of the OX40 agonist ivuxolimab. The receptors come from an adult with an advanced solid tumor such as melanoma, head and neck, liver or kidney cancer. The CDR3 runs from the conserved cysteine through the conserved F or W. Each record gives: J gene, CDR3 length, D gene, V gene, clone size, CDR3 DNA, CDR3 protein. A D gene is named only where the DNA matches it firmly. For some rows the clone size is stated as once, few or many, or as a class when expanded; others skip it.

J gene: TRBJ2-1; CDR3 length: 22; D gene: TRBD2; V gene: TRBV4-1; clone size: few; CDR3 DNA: TGCGCCAGCAGCCAAGTGGGGTTAGCGGGAGGCTCGAGGTGGGGTTTATACAATGAGCAGTTCTTC; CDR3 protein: CASSQVGLAGGSRWGLYNEQFF
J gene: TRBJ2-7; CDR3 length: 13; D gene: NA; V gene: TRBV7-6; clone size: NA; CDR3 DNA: TGTGCCAGCAGCAACTCAGGACCGGGGGAGCAGTACTTC; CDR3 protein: CASSNSGPGEQYF
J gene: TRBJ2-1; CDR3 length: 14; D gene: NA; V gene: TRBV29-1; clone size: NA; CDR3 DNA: TGCAGCGTTGAAGATCCGGGTAGGGGCAATGAGCAGTTCTTC; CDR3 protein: CSVEDPGRGNEQFF
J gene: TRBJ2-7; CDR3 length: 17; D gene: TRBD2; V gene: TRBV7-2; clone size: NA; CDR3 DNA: TGTGCCAGCAGCTTAGCGCTAGGTAGCGGGGTAACCTACGAGCAGTACTTC; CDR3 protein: CASSLALGSGVTYEQYF
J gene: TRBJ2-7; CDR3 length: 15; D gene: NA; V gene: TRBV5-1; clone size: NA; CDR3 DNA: TGCGCCAGCAGCTTGGGGGGCAGGTCGGGCTACGAGCAGTACTTC; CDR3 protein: CASSLGGRSGYEQYF
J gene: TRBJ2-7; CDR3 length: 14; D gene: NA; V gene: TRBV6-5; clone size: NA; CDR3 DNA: TGTGCCAGCAGCCCCGGCAGGGTTCAGTACGAGCAGTACTTC; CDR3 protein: CASSPGRVQYEQYF
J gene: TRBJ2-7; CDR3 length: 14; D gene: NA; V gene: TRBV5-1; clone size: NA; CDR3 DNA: TGCGCCAGCAGCTTGGCCATGGAACCCCACGAGCAGTACTTC; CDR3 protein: CASSLAMEPHEQYF
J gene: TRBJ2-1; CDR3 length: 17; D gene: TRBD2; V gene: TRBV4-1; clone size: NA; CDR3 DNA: TGCGCCAGCAGCCAAGATCTGGTAAAGCGGGGTGACAATGAGCAGTTCTTC; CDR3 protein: CASSQDLVKRGDNEQFF
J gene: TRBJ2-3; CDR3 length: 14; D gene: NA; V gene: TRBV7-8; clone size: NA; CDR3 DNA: TGTGCCAGCAGCTTAGCTGACATCACAGATACGCAGTATTTT; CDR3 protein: CASSLADITDTQYF
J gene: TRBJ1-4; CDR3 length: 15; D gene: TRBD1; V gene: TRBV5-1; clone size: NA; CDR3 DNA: TGCGCCAGCAGCCCGAGACAGGGTTTGTACGAAAAACTGTTTTTT; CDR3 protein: CASSPRQGLYEKLFF
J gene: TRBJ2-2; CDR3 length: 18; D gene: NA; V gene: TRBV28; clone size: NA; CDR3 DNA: TGTGCCAGCAGTTTCCCTGACCCCTGGGCCCGCAGGCCCGGGGAGCTGTTTTTT; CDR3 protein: CASSFPDPWARRPGELFF
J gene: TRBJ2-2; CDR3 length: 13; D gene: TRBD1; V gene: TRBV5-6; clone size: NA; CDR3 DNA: TGTGCCAGCAGCTGGGACAGGACCGGGGAGCTGTTTTTT; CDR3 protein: CASSWDRTGELFF
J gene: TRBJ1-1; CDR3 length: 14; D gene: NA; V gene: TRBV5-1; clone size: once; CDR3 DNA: TGCGCCAGCAGCGGAACAGGGTCCCCCCCTGAAGCTTTCTTT; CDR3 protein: CASSGTGSPPEAFF
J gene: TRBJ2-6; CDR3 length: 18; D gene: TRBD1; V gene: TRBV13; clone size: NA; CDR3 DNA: TGTGCCAGCAGCTTAGCGACAGGGGAGCTATCTGGGGCCAACGTCCTGACTTTC; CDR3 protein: CASSLATGELSGANVLTF
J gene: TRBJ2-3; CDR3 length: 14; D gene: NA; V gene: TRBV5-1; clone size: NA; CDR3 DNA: TGCGCCAGCAGCTTGGTTTCGGGGACAGATACGCAGTATTTT; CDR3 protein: CASSLVSGTDTQYF
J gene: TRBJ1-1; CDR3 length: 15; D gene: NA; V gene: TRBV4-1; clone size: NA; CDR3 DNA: TGCGCCAGCAGCCTCGGGGAGGGACGACTCACTGAAGCTTTCTTT; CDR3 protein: CASSLGEGRLTEAFF
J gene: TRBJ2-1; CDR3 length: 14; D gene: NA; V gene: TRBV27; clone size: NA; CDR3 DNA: TGTGCCAGCAGTCCGGCAAGCTCCTACAATGAGCAGTTCTTC; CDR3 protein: CASSPASSYNEQFF
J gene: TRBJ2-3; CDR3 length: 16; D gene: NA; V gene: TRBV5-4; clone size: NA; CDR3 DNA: TGTGCCAGCAGCTCTGGCGTAGCGGCTAGCACAGATACGCAGTATTTT; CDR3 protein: CASSSGVAASTDTQYF
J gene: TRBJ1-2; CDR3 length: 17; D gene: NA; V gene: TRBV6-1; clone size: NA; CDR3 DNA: TGTGCCAGCAGTGAAGCGCGAGAGGGCGGAAAACTCTATGGCTACACCTTC; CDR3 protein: CASSEAREGGKLYGYTF
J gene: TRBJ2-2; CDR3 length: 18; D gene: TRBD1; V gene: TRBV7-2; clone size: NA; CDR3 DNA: TGTGCCAGCAGGCCGGGACAGGGGGCTTCTTCATCCACCGGGGAGCTGTTTTTT; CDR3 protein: CASRPGQGASSSTGELFF
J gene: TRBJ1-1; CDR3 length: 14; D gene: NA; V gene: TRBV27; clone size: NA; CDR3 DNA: TGTGCCAGCAGTTTTGCAGGGTTGAACACTGAAGCTTTCTTT; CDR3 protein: CASSFAGLNTEAFF
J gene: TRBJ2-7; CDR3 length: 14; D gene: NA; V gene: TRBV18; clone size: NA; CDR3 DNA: TGTGCCAGCTCACCACCGTCCGGGGGCAACGAGCAGTACTTC; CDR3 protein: CASSPPSGGNEQYF
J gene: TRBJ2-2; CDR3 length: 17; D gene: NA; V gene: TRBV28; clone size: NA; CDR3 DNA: TGTGCCAGCAGCTTCCTCAGACACAGTACGAACACCGGGGAGCTGTTTTTT; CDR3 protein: CASSFLRHSTNTGELFF
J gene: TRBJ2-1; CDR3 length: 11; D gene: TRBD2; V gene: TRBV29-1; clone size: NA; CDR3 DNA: TGCAGCGTTGATCTGGGACTAGCGCAGTTCTTC; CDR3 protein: CSVDLGLAQFF
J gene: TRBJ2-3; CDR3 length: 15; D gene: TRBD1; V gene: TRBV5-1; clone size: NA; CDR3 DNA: TGCGCCAGCAGCATACCGGACAGGGTCGTGGATACGCAGTATTTT; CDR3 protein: CASSIPDRVVDTQYF
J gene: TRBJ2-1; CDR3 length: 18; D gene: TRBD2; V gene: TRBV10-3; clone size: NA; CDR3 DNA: TGTGCCATCAGTGACAGGACTAGCGGGAGACTTCTCGCAAGTGAGCAGTTCTTC; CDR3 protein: CAISDRTSGRLLASEQFF
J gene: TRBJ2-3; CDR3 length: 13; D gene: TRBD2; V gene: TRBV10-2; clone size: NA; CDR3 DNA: TGCGCCAGCACAGCGGGATCGACAGATACGCAGTATTTT; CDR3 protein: CASTAGSTDTQYF
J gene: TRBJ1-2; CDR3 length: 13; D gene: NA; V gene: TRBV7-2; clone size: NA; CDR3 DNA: TGTGCCAGCAGCTTGCTGGGGGCGAGTGGCTACACCTTC; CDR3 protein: CASSLLGASGYTF
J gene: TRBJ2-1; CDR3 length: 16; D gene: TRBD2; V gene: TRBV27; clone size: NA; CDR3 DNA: TGTGCCAGCAGTTCCTTAACTAGCGGGAGCTACAATGAGCAGTTCTTC; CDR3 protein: CASSSLTSGSYNEQFF
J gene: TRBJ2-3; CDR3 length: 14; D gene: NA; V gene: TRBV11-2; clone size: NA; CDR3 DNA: TGTGCCAGCAGCTTAGCCGGTCTAGGCGATACGCAGTATTTT; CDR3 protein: CASSLAGLGDTQYF
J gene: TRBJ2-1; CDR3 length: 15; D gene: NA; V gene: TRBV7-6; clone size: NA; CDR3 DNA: TGTGCCAGCAGCTCGCGGGTACTTACTGGGAGTGAGCAGTTCTTC; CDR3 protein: CASSSRVLTGSEQFF
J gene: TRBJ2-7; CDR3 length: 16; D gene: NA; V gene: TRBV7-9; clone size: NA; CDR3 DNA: TGTGCCAGCAGCTTGGATTCGTGGGGGGTATTCTACGAGCAGTACTTC; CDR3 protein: CASSLDSWGVFYEQYF
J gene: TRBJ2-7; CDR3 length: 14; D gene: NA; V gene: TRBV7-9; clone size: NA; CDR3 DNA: TGTGCCAGCAGCTTAGCCGGGACTGGCTACGAGCAGTACTTC; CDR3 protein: CASSLAGTGYEQYF
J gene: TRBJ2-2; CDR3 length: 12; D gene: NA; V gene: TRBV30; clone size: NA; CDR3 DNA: TGTGCCTGGAGTGTACGAGCCGGGGAGCTGTTTTTT; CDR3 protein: CAWSVRAGELFF
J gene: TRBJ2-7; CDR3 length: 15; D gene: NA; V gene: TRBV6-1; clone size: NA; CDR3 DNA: TGTGCCAGCAGTGCGCAACGGTGGACTACCTACGAGCAGTACTTC; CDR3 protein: CASSAQRWTTYEQYF
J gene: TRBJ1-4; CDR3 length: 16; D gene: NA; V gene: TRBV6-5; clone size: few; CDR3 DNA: TGTGCCAGCAGTTACGCCCCGGGACACGAACCTGAAAAACTGTTTTTT; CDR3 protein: CASSYAPGHEPEKLFF
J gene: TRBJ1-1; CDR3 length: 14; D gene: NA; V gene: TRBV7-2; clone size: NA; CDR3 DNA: TGTGCCAGCAGCTTTAAAGTAGGGAACACTGAAGCTTTCTTT; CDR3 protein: CASSFKVGNTEAFF
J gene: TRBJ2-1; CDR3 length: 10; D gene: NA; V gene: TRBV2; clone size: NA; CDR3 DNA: TGTGCCAGCCCGGGGGATGAGCAGTTCTTC; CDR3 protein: CASPGDEQFF
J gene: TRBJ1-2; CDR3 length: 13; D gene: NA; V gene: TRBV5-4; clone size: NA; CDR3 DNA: TGTGCCAGCAGCTTGTCGGGAAACTATGGCTACACCTTC; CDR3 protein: CASSLSGNYGYTF
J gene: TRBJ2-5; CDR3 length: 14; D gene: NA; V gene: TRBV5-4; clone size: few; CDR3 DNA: TGTGCCAGCAGCCCCGGGACTCGCCAAGAGACCCAGTACTTC; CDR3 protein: CASSPGTRQETQYF
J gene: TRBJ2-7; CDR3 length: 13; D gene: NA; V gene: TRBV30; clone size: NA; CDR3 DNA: TGTGCCTGGACCGAGACAGTCTCCTACGAGCAGTACTTC; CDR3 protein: CAWTETVSYEQYF
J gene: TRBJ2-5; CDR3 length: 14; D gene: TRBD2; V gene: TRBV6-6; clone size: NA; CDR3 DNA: TGTGCCAGCAGTTCGGGGGGACTACAAGAGACCCAGTACTTC; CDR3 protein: CASSSGGLQETQYF
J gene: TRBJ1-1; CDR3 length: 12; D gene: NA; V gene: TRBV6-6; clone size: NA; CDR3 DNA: TGTGCCAGCAGTTACCCGGGTGCTGAAGCTTTCTTT; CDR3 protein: CASSYPGAEAFF
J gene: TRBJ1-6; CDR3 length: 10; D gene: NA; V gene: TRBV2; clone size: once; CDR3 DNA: TGTGCCAGCAGGGGGGGGCCCCTCCACTTT; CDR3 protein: CASRGGPLHF
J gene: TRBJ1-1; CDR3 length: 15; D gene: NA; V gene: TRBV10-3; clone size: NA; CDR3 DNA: TGTGCCATCAGTGAAGGGGGAGCATGGAACACTGAAGCTTTCTTT; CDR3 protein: CAISEGGAWNTEAFF
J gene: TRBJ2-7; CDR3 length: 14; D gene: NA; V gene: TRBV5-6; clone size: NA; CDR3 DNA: TGTGCCAGCAGCTTCGGCCGGGGAATGTACGAGCAGTACTTC; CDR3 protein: CASSFGRGMYEQYF
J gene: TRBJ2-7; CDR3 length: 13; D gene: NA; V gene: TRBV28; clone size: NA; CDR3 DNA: TGTGCCAGCAGGCCCCAAGGAGTATCCGAGCAGTACTTC; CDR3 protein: CASRPQGVSEQYF
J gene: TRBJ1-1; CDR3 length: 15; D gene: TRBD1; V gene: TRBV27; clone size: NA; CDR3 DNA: TGTGCCAGCAGAATAGGGACAGAACGTGGCACTGAAGCTTTCTTT; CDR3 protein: CASRIGTERGTEAFF
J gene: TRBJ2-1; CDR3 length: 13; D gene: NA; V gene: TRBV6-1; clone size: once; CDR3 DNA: TGTGCCAGCACGAGATGGGGTTACAATGAGCAGTTCTTC; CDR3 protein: CASTRWGYNEQFF
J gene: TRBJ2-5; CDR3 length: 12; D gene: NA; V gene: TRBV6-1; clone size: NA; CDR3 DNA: TGTGCCAGCAGGATGGACAGAGAGACCCAGTACTTC; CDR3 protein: CASRMDRETQYF